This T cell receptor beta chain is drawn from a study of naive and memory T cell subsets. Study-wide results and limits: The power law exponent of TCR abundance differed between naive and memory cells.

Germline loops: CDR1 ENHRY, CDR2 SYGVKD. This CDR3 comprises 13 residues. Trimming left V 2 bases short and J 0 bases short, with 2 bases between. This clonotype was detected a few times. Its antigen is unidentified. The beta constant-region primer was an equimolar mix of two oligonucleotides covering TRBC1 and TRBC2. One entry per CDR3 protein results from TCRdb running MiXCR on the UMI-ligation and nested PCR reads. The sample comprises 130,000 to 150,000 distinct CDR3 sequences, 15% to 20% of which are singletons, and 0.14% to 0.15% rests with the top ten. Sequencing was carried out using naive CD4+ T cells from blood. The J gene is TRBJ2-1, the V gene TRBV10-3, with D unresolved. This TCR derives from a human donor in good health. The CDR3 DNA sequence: TGTGCCATCAGTGAGAGCTCCTACAATGAGCAGTTCTTC. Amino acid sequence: CAISESSYNEQFF.